This passage covers 10 T cell receptor beta chains from one sample sequenced in a study of T-cell reconstitution after alpha-beta-depleted transplantation in children. For TCRbeta, the library was prepared with unique molecular identifiers. TCRdb processed the PCR reads anew with MiXCR; each CDR3 protein has one entry. The sample yields 200,000 to 300,000 distinct CDR3 sequences, approximately 24% seen once. The sequencing used PBMCs, mostly from graft donor cells, collected 360 days after TCRalphabeta/CD19-depleted stem cell transplant. These receptors all stem from a female patient aged 2-9 years who had a stem cell transplant for congenital amegakaryocytic thrombocytopenia, so the T cells may come from the graft donor.

This clonotype has at least ten counts. This sequence joins TRBV9 and TRBJ2-7; no clear D. CDR1 is SGDLS, CDR2 YYNGEE, per germline. The CDR3 is 9 residues long. Trimming stripped 7 bases from V and 6 bases from J, with 5 bases between. The CDR3 DNA follows: TGTGCCAGCTTGCGCGAGCAGTACTTC. Translating it yields CASLREQYF.

The rearrangement joins TRBV20-1 to TRBJ1-4; no reliable D call. This CDR3 is built from 14 residues. The V gene's germline CDR1 is DFQATT and CDR2 SNEGSKA (reference sequence). V shed 7 bases and J shed 4 bases, with 16 bases lying between them. CDR3 protein: CSVSTGPDNEKLFF. The CDR3 bases are TGCAGTGTTTCCACCGGACCAGATAATGAAAAACTGTTTTTT.

The V and J genes are TRBV7-9 and TRBJ1-2, with D unclear. This CDR3 region has 14 residues. The V and J ends lost 5 bases and 8 bases respectively, with 18 bases between them. Germline values: CDR1 SEHNR, CDR2 FQNEAQ (reference sequence). CDR3 in DNA: TGTGCCAGCAGCCCCCGAATGGCTTTTGACGGCTACACCTTC. Translation: CASSPRMAFDGYTF.

This clonotype turned up a few times. The gene calls are TRBV25-1 and TRBJ2-1; D perhaps matches TRBD1 (6 bases). This CDR3 region has 16 residues. Germline CDR1 reads MGHDK; CDR2 reads SYGVNS. V lost 6 bases and J 4 bases, leaving 19 bases between the germline ends. Here the CDR3 reads CASSGGSGQTYNEQFF. The CDR3, as DNA: TGTGCCAGCAGCGGTGGCTCGGGACAAACATACAATGAGCAGTTCTTC.

This clonotype was seen a handful of times. The gene calls are TRBV5-1 and TRBJ2-5; D may match TRBD1 or TRBD2 (5 bases each). Trimming pared 4 bases from V and 3 bases from J, leaving 25 bases between. Germline V gene sequence: CDR1 SGHRS, CDR2 YFSETQ. This CDR3 contains 18 residues. The CDR3 loop reads CASSGGGKMLPSKETQYF. Written as DNA, the CDR3 is TGCGCCAGCAGCGGGGGTGGGAAAATGCTTCCATCAAAAGAGACCCAGTACTTC. Together with reference TRBV5-1 and TRBJ2-5, the CDR3 gives the full variable domain: KAGVTQTPRYLIKTRGQQVTLSCSPISGHRSVSWYQQTPGQGLQFLFEYFSETQRNKGNFPGRFSGRQFSNSRSEMNVSTLELGDSALYLCASSGGGKMLPSKETQYFGPGTRLLVL.

The CDR3 protein is CASGYQGNNSPLHF. In nucleotides, the CDR3 is TGTGCCAGCGGATACCAGGGGAACAATTCACCCCTCCACTTT. The chain couples TRBV6-5 to TRBJ1-6, with D perhaps matching TRBD1 (6 bases). CDR1 MNHEY and CDR2 SVGAGI come from the germline V gene. Trimming removed 8 bases at V and 7 bases at J, with 15 bases between. The CDR3 contains 14 residues.

This clonotype was seen repeatedly, ten times or more. This sequence joins TRBV12-3 or TRBV12-4 and TRBJ2-3; D gene uncertain. Trimming cost V 2 bases and J 6 bases, with 18 bases left between them. CDR3 length: 16 residues. The CDR3: CASSLRRVLLDDTQYF. The CDR3 nucleotides read TGTGCCAGCAGTTTACGACGGGTCCTCCTCGATGATACGCAGTATTTT.

J is TRBJ2-1 and V is TRBV29-1; possible D gene TRBD2, 5 bases. V was pared by 0 bases and J by 4 bases, with 16 bases between. CDR1 SQVTM and CDR2 ANQGSEA come from the germline V gene. The length of the CDR3 is 16 residues. The CDR3 region is CSVEDPLGTGYNEQFF. CDR3 coding DNA: TGCAGCGTTGAAGACCCGCTGGGAACGGGATACAATGAGCAGTTCTTC.

The J gene is TRBJ1-1, the V gene TRBV7-9; weak D call: TRBD1 (5 bases). Trimming stripped 1 base from V and 0 bases from J, with 9 bases between. This CDR3 comprises 15 residues. Germline CDR1 and CDR2: SEHNR and FQNEAQ (reference sequence). The DNA for the CDR3 is TGTGCCAGCAGCTTAGGGGGCACCTTGAACACTGAAGCTTTCTTT. Translating gives CASSLGGTLNTEAFF.

The rearrangement links TRBV6-2 or TRBV6-3 to TRBJ1-3; 9 nucleotides match TRBD1. With V trimmed by 4 bases and J by 6 bases, 7 bases remained unmatched. Germline V gives CDR1 MNHEY, CDR2 SVGEGT. The CDR3 totals 15 residues. The CDR3 loop reads CASSSTGGAENTIYF. The CDR3 nucleotides are TGTGCCAGCAGTTCCACAGGGGGCGCCGAAAACACCATATATTTT.